This TCR beta chain came from a study of blood T cell repertoires in COVID-19. Overall study: Acute and convalescent COVID-19 specimens originated in the United States, Italy and Spain. Sources were T cells, B-cell-depleted T cells, or PBMCs; the material itself was cDNA or gDNA.

Per the original methods: Estimation of nucleated cell counts was performed using reference gene primer amplification. Only in-frame clones appear in the TCRdb table, and some are missing; sequencing was by immunoSEQ multiplex PCR. From that table come the V and J calls and clone size; the DNA was used to work out D and trimming. The repertoire holds roughly 86,000 clones, with approximately 80% as singletons. Sequenced sample: peripheral blood. The origin of this receptor is an older woman with acute or convalescent COVID-19.

The CDR3 DNA follows: TGTGCCACCAGCAGAGAATTGACAGGATACGAGCGTTATGGCTACACCTTC. Translation gives CATSRELTGYERYGYTF. V usage is TRBV15 and J usage is TRBJ1-2; D is perhaps TRBD1 (6 bases). Germline assignment: CDR1 LNHNV and CDR2 YYDKDF (reference sequence). This CDR3 is 17 amino acids long. The V end lost 0 bases, the J end lost 5 bases, and 19 bases lay between the germline ends.